This TCR beta chain came from a study of cytomegalovirus exposure and HLA in healthy donors. Overall study results and limits: Most TCR sequences were rare, but some public TCRs occurred in many donors. 150 to 200 TCR beta chains were listed as cytomegalovirus-associated.

PCR used 60 Vbeta primers and 13 Jbeta primers. The method was immunoSEQ multiplex PCR; TCRdb's version includes in-frame clones alone and lacks a portion of them. Among 100,000 to 150,000 clones listed, about four fifths were seen once. On this clone: As yet, its antigen is unknown.

Though probably carrying unrecorded immune exposures, donors were nominally healthy at sampling. The sequenced sample consisted of PBMCs. This receptor was identified in a man in his forties in good health and CMV-seronegative.

CDR3 sequence (DNA): TGTGCCAGCAGCCTGACAGGGCTAGCTAACTATGGCTACACCTTC. It codes for CASSLTGLANYGYTF. The chain has TRBV6-6 and TRBJ1-2; 7 nucleotides match TRBD1. CDR1 MNHNY and CDR2 SVGAGI come from the germline V gene (reference sequence). Trimming removed 6 bases from V and 0 bases from J; junction bases left unmatched: 7. There are 15 residues in the CDR3.